This TCR beta chain was identified during a study of control samples from healthy donors and cancer patients. Assay: immunoSEQ multiplex PCR; the TCRdb copy retains only in-frame clones and omits some. The data show under 130,000 clones, roughly 91% seen once. Germline assignment: CDR1 MDHEN and CDR2 SYDVKM. The CDR3 is 14 amino acids. V lost 7 bases and J lost 0; bases outside the gene matches: 3. V usage is TRBV28 and J usage is TRBJ1-5, with 7 positions matching TRBD1. This receptor was identified in a man aged 60 to 75 with lung cancer. Sequenced material: PBMCs. CDR3 region: CASIGTVSNQPQHF. CDR3 in DNA: TGTGCCAGCATTGGGACAGTTAGCAATCAGCCCCAGCATTTT.